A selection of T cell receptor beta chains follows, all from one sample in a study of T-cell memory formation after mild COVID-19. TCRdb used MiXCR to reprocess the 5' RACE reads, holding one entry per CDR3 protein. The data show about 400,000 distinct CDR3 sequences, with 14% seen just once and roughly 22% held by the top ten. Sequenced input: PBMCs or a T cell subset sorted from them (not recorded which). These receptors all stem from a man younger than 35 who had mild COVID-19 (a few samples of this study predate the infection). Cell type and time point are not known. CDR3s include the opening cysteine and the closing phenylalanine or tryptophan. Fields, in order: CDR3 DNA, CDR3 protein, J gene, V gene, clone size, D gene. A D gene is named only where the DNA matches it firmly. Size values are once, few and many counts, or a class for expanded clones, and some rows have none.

TGCGCCAGCAGTCAATTGCGGGCTTCAGGCGACTATGGCTACACCTTC	CASSQLRASGDYGYTF	TRBJ1-2	TRBV23-1	-	-
TGCGCCAGCAGCCATACGACAGGTGCTAACTATGGCTACACCTTC	CASSHTTGANYGYTF	TRBJ1-2	TRBV4-1	few	-
TGCGCCAGCAGCCTCGGGACCGGTGGAGAAAAACTGTTTTTT	CASSLGTGGEKLFF	TRBJ1-4	TRBV5-1	few	-
TGCGCCAGCAGCTTGGCTGGACTAGGGGGCACAGATACGCAGTATTTT	CASSLAGLGGTDTQYF	TRBJ2-3	TRBV5-1	few	TRBD2
TGCAGTGTCCCAATTACCGGGACTGGGCGCTACGAGCAGTACTTC	CSVPITGTGRYEQYF	TRBJ2-7	TRBV20-1	-	-
TGTGCCAGCAGTTACTCGACGACAGGATCGACCCAGTACTTC	CASSYSTTGSTQYF	TRBJ2-5	TRBV6-2/TRBV6-3	few	-
TGTGCCAGCAGTTTAGTAGTAGGGGAGACCCAGTACTTC	CASSLVVGETQYF	TRBJ2-5	TRBV27	few	-
TGTGCCAGCAGCTTATCCCGCTTGGAGCCCCAGCATTTT	CASSLSRLEPQHF	TRBJ1-5	TRBV7-8	few	-
TGTGCCAGCAGTCGAAGGACACCGAACACTGAAGCTTTCTTT	CASSRRTPNTEAFF	TRBJ1-1	TRBV12-3/TRBV12-4	-	-
TGTGCCAGCAGCGACAATTACCGGGGGGTTAGCACAGATACGCAGTATTTT	CASSDNYRGVSTDTQYF	TRBJ2-3	TRBV11-2	few	TRBD2
TGTGCCAGCAGCTTAAACGAAGGGACCGCAATCAGGGAGCTGTTTTTT	CASSLNEGTAIRELFF	TRBJ2-2	TRBV7-3	-	-
TGCAGTGCTAGAGATCTTCACCGCGGAGAGACCCAGTACTTC	CSARDLHRGETQYF	TRBJ2-5	TRBV20-1	-	-
TGTGCCAGCAGCGTAGCGGGGGCCTACAATGAGCAGTTCTTC	CASSVAGAYNEQFF	TRBJ2-1	TRBV9	-	-
TGCGCCAGCAGCCAGAGGACAGGGAGTGACACCATATATTTT	CASSQRTGSDTIYF	TRBJ1-3	TRBV4-3	-	TRBD1
TGCGCCAGCAGCCACAGCGGGGGGGCCAATGAGCAGTTCTTC	CASSHSGGANEQFF	TRBJ2-1	TRBV4-1	-	TRBD2
TGTGCCAGCAACTCCCGGGGACTGACATGGCATGAGCAGTTCTTC	CASNSRGLTWHEQFF	TRBJ2-1	TRBV6-6	-	-
TGTGCCAGCATGGCCCTCGATGGCTACACCTTC	CASMALDGYTF	TRBJ1-2	TRBV28	-	-
TGCGCCAGCAGCTTCGGGACTAGCGGGGGTCCGAACACCGGGGAGCTGTTTTTT	CASSFGTSGGPNTGELFF	TRBJ2-2	TRBV5-1	few	TRBD2
TGCGCCAGCAGACCTCAGGCGTTGGGGACTGAAGCTTTCTTT	CASRPQALGTEAFF	TRBJ1-1	TRBV5-1	-	-
TGTGCCAGCAGCCAAGGCCGGGGACAGTCTAATGAAAAACTGTTTTTT	CASSQGRGQSNEKLFF	TRBJ1-4	TRBV3-1	-	TRBD1
TGCAGCGAGGGACTAGCCACGGATACGCAGTATTTT	CSEGLATDTQYF	TRBJ2-3	TRBV29-1	few	TRBD2
TGTGCCAGCAGCCAAGAAGGGAGCAGGACCCTTGCAACTAATGAAAAACTGTTTTTT	CASSQEGSRTLATNEKLFF	TRBJ1-4	TRBV4-2	-	-
TGTGCCAGCAGTTCGTACACTCAGGGGTCTGGGGCCAACGTCCTGACTTTC	CASSSYTQGSGANVLTF	TRBJ2-6	TRBV27	few	-
TGTGCCAGCAGCTCAGCTAGCGGAGATACGCAGTATTTT	CASSSASGDTQYF	TRBJ2-3	TRBV11-2	few	TRBD2
TGTGCCAGCAGAGAAGGCACAGATACGCAGTATTTT	CASREGTDTQYF	TRBJ2-3	TRBV5-4	-	-
TGTGCCAGCACCTTAGAGGGGGACACGCAGTATTTT	CASTLEGDTQYF	TRBJ2-3	TRBV11-1	-	-
TGTGCCAGCAGTCCCCTGGGCGGACGGAGGAAAGCTTTCTTT	CASSPLGGRRKAFF	TRBJ1-1	TRBV28	few	-
TGCAGTGCTAGAGAAGCGGTGGGACTAGCGTTGGAGACCCAGTACTTC	CSAREAVGLALETQYF	TRBJ2-5	TRBV20-1	-	TRBD2
TGTGCCAGCGGTGGAGGGATCGCAACTAATGAAAAACTGTTTTTT	CASGGGIATNEKLFF	TRBJ1-4	TRBV9	many	-
TGCGCCAGCAGCTTTACAGGGAACACTGAAGCTTTCTTT	CASSFTGNTEAFF	TRBJ1-1	TRBV5-1	many	-
TGTGCCAGCATTATCGGTTCGGGACTCGCTACTGGGGGGCACACTGAAGCTTTCTTT	CASIIGSGLATGGHTEAFF	TRBJ1-1	TRBV12-3/TRBV12-4	few	-
TGTGCCAGCAGCTTAACGTCGGCAGGGGGGACAGCTTTCTTT	CASSLTSAGGTAFF	TRBJ1-1	TRBV7-3	few	TRBD1
TGCGCCAGCAGCGCGAATAGCGGTCCGAGCTCCTACAATGAGCAGTTCTTC	CASSANSGPSSYNEQFF	TRBJ2-1	TRBV5-1	many	-
TGCGCCAGCAGCTTTCGGACGGGCGATCTCTCCTACAATGAGCAGTTCTTC	CASSFRTGDLSYNEQFF	TRBJ2-1	TRBV4-1	few	-
TGTGCCTGGACGCGACCCCCCCTCGAGCAGTACTTC	CAWTRPPLEQYF	TRBJ2-7	TRBV30	-	-
TGCAGCGTTGATTGGGGGGCGAGAGATACGCAGTATTTT	CSVDWGARDTQYF	TRBJ2-3	TRBV29-1	-	-
TGTGCCAGCAGCTGGACAGGGGGGGTAACTGAAGCTTTCTTT	CASSWTGGVTEAFF	TRBJ1-1	TRBV7-3	-	TRBD1
TGCAGTGCTAGGGGCGCGGGGGTCGTCGGGGAGCTGTTTTTT	CSARGAGVVGELFF	TRBJ2-2	TRBV20-1	-	TRBD2
TGTGCCAGCAGACTAAAAGAAGGGGGGGCAGGATGGGAAAAACTGTTTTTT	CASRLKEGGAGWEKLFF	TRBJ1-4	TRBV21-1	-	-
TGCGCCAGCAGCGCGCCGGGACTAGCGGGGTCTCGGACCCAGTACTTC	CASSAPGLAGSRTQYF	TRBJ2-5	TRBV5-1	few	TRBD2
TGTGCCATCAGTGAGGGGCCTCGGACCAGCTCCTACAATGAGCAGTTCTTC	CAISEGPRTSSYNEQFF	TRBJ2-1	TRBV10-3	-	-
TGCGCCAGCAGTGGACAGACCAACTATGGCTACACCTTC	CASSGQTNYGYTF	TRBJ1-2	TRBV10-1	few	-